One and the same sample provided the 4 T cell receptor beta chains below, sequenced in a study of shared clonotypes between healthy human individuals. Here immunoSEQ multiplex PCR was the method, and the copy in TCRdb shows in-frame clones only, minus some. The profile shows some 1 million clones, approximately 70% of them singletons. Sequencing used memory CD4+ T cells sorted from blood. Subset specified: CD45RA-negative fraction. Source of these receptors: a young man in good health.

This clone appeared a few times. J is TRBJ2-7 and V is TRBV7-2, with 7 nucleotides matching TRBD2. Germline lookup yields CDR1 SGHTA and CDR2 FQGNSA. The CDR3 is 15 amino acids. The J segment lost 2 bases and the V segment lost 7 bases, leaving 11 bases of the junction unmatched. This CDR3 reads CASTSPRGVAYEQYF. In nucleotides, the CDR3 is TGTGCCAGCACCTCCCCCCGGGGGGTCGCCTACGAGCAGTACTTC.

Comment on this clone: Other DNA variants within this sample encode the same CDR3. The gene calls are TRBV18 and TRBJ2-7; D is perhaps TRBD1 or TRBD2 (5 bases each). Trimming removed 3 bases from V and 2 bases from J, with 8 bases in between. Per germline, CDR1 KGHSH and CDR2 LQKENI. The CDR3 runs 13 residues. CDR3 loop: CASSPGAPYEQYF. The DNA for the CDR3 is TGTGCCAGCTCACCCGGGGCGCCCTACGAGCAGTACTTC. Supplemented by reference TRBV18 and TRBJ2-7, the full variable domain reads NAGVMQNPRHLVRRRGQEARLRCSPMKGHSHVYWYRQLPEEGLKFMVYLQKENIIDESGMPKERFSAEFPKEGPSILRIQQVVRGDSAAYFCASSPGAPYEQYFGPGTRLTVT.

This clone was recorded once. This rearrangement joins TRBV11-2 to TRBJ1-1; D unresolved. Germline V lookup: CDR1 SGHAT, CDR2 FQNNGV. V gave up 3 bases and J gave up 0 bases, with 8 bases separating them. This CDR3 has 14 amino acids. This CDR3 reads CASSFRPLNTEAFF. CDR3 in DNA: TGTGCCAGCAGCTTCCGGCCGTTGAACACTGAAGCTTTCTTT.

This sequence joins TRBV29-1 and TRBJ1-5, with 7 nucleotides matching TRBD1. Per germline, CDR1 SQVTM and CDR2 ANQGSEA. The CDR3 runs 14 residues. V was pared by 7 bases and J by 6 bases, with 12 bases of the junction left unmatched. The CDR3 reads CSAATGYFGQPQHF. The CDR3 DNA follows: TGCAGCGCCGCGACAGGGTACTTTGGTCAGCCCCAGCATTTT.